Below are 4 T cell receptor beta chains sequenced from a single sample in a study of T cell changes during pregnancy in multiple sclerosis. TCRdb's copy holds only in-frame clones and misses some; the assay was immunoSEQ multiplex PCR. Here the sample spans some 110,000 clones, just under 95% being singletons. The sample here was peripheral blood, taken after pregnancy. All receptors come from a female donor with multiple sclerosis, enrolled in a pregnancy study.

This chain links TRBV7-9 with TRBJ2-1, with 9 bases fitting TRBD2. J was trimmed by 7 bases and V by 7 bases; bases with no gene match: 11. Germline V gives CDR1 SEHNR, CDR2 FQNEAQ (reference sequence). The CDR3 sequence is 15 residues long. The CDR3 DNA reads TGTGCCAGCATGGCTAGCGGGAAATTTGTGAATGAGCAGTTCTTC. It specifies CASMASGKFVNEQFF.

In this sample, this clone turned up once. The rearrangement links TRBV7-3 to TRBJ2-2; TRBD1 agrees at 7 bases. V dropped 4 bases and J dropped 4; count of bases not matched to a gene: 9. Germline V lookup: CDR1 SGHTA, CDR2 FQGTGA. The CDR3 has 16 amino acids. CDR3 sequence reads: CASSYDRVAITGELFF. CDR3 bases: TGTGCCAGCAGCTATGACAGGGTCGCGATCACCGGGGAGCTGTTTTTT.

The CDR3, as DNA: TGTGCCAGTAGATCCGGACAGGGTTTTGAATATGGCTACACCTTC. Its protein product is CASRSGQGFEYGYTF. This rearrangement joins TRBV19 to TRBJ1-2, with 8 nucleotides matching TRBD1. Germline V gene sequence: CDR1 LNHDA, CDR2 SQIVND (reference sequence). This CDR3 contains 15 residues. With 6 bases clipped from V and 5 bases from J, the junction kept 11 bases outside the gene matches. Based on the CDR3 plus reference TRBV19 and TRBJ1-2, the full variable domain is DGGITQSPKYLFRKEGQNVTLSCEQNLNHDAMYWYRQDPGQGLRLIYYSQIVNDFQKGDIAEGYSVSREKKESFPLTVTSAQKNPTAFYLCASRSGQGFEYGYTFGSGTRLTVV.

The J gene is TRBJ2-3, the V gene TRBV30; no reliable D call. The V end was cut by 2 bases, the J end by 4 bases, with 7 bases between. The CDR3 runs 12 residues. The V gene's germline CDR1 is GTSNPN and CDR2 SVGIG (reference sequence). In DNA, the CDR3 is TGTGCCTGGAGTCTCCAGGCAGATACGCAGTATTTT. It yields the protein CAWSLQADTQYF.